This is a list of T cell receptor beta chains from one sample in a study of tumor-infiltrating T cells and Merkel cell polyomavirus. The method was immunoSEQ multiplex PCR; TCRdb's version includes in-frame clones alone and lacks a portion of them. The table for this sample gives some 60 clones. Material: Merkel cell polyomavirus peptide tetramer+ CD8+ T cells sorted from the tumor. All receptors come from a man aged 45-60 years with Merkel cell carcinoma. Each CDR3 is given with its conserved first and last residue. Each record gives: D gene, J gene, clone size, V gene, CDR3 protein, CDR3 DNA. D genes are given only for firm matches. Size is stated for part of the rows, as once, few or many counts, or as a class when the clone is expanded.

d_gene: .; j_gene: TRBJ2-4; abundance: .; v_gene: TRBV7-9; CDR3aa: CASSLAQGDKNIQYF; CDR3nt: TGTGCCAGCAGCTTAGCGCAGGGCGACAAAAACATTCAGTACTTC
d_gene: TRBD1; j_gene: TRBJ1-2; abundance: .; v_gene: TRBV2; CDR3aa: CASSDRGQGGYTF; CDR3nt: TGTGCCAGCAGTGACAGGGGGCAGGGGGGCTACACCTTC
d_gene: .; j_gene: TRBJ2-7; abundance: .; v_gene: TRBV6-5; CDR3aa: CASRPRGPLGEQYF; CDR3nt: TGTGCCAGCAGACCCAGGGGTCCCCTGGGCGAGCAGTACTTC
d_gene: TRBD1; j_gene: TRBJ1-1; abundance: .; v_gene: TRBV2; CDR3aa: CASSVRGQGITEAFF; CDR3nt: TGTGCCAGCAGTGTAAGGGGACAGGGTATAACTGAAGCTTTCTTT
d_gene: .; j_gene: TRBJ1-1; abundance: .; v_gene: TRBV7-9; CDR3aa: CASSWRESGGGTEAFF; CDR3nt: TGTGCCAGCAGCTGGAGGGAGAGCGGGGGCGGCACTGAAGCTTTCTTT
d_gene: TRBD2; j_gene: TRBJ2-3; abundance: .; v_gene: TRBV9; CDR3aa: CASSVVGLAGDLADTQYF; CDR3nt: TGTGCCAGCAGCGTAGTAGGACTAGCGGGAGATCTAGCAGATACGCAGTATTTT
d_gene: .; j_gene: TRBJ2-1; abundance: .; v_gene: TRBV7-9; CDR3aa: CASSLLPRSSYNEQFF; CDR3nt: TGTGCCAGCAGCTTACTTCCTAGGAGCTCCTACAATGAGCAGTTCTTC
d_gene: TRBD2; j_gene: TRBJ2-2; abundance: once; v_gene: TRBV11-2; CDR3aa: CASSPWTSGDTGELFF; CDR3nt: TGTGCCAGCAGCCCCTGGACTAGCGGGGATACCGGGGAGCTGTTTTTT
d_gene: .; j_gene: TRBJ2-6; abundance: .; v_gene: TRBV8-2; CDR3aa: CGTVYMITQSRANVLTF; CDR3nt: TGTGGCACCGTATACATGATAACACAAAGTCGGGCCAACGTCCTGACTTTC
d_gene: .; j_gene: TRBJ1-1; abundance: .; v_gene: TRBV6-5; CDR3aa: CASSQAVTPEAFF; CDR3nt: TGTGCCAGCAGTCAAGCTGTGACTCCTGAAGCTTTCTTT
d_gene: .; j_gene: TRBJ2-2; abundance: .; v_gene: TRBV7-2; CDR3aa: CASSLRGPGGGNGELFF; CDR3nt: TGTGCCAGCAGCTTAAGAGGGCCCGGGGGTGGGAACGGGGAGCTGTTTTTT
d_gene: .; j_gene: TRBJ2-7; abundance: .; v_gene: TRBV5-1; CDR3aa: CASSLSSLGADGFEQYF; CDR3nt: TGCGCCAGCAGCTTGTCTTCCTTGGGGGCCGATGGGTTCGAGCAGTACTTC
d_gene: TRBD1; j_gene: TRBJ1-2; abundance: .; v_gene: TRBV4-1; CDR3aa: CASSLKGGANYGYTF; CDR3nt: TGCGCCAGCAGCCTTAAAGGGGGCGCGAACTATGGCTACACCTTC
d_gene: TRBD2; j_gene: TRBJ2-7; abundance: .; v_gene: TRBV7-9; CDR3aa: CASSLALGGSGEQYF; CDR3nt: TGTGCCAGCAGCTTAGCGCTAGGCGGGAGCGGCGAGCAGTACTTC
d_gene: .; j_gene: TRBJ2-6; abundance: .; v_gene: TRBV5-7; CDR3aa: CASHLGLQSRANVLTF; CDR3nt: TGTGCCAGCCATCTAGGTCTTCAAAGTCGGGCCAACGTCCTGACTTTC
d_gene: .; j_gene: TRBJ2-3; abundance: .; v_gene: TRBV7-3; CDR3aa: CASSSSESTDTQYF; CDR3nt: TGTGCCAGCAGCTCTAGCGAGAGCACAGATACGCAGTATTTT
d_gene: TRBD2; j_gene: TRBJ2-2; abundance: .; v_gene: TRBV9; CDR3aa: CASSVALAGPGELFF; CDR3nt: TGTGCCAGCAGCGTAGCTCTAGCGGGTCCCGGGGAGCTGTTTTTT